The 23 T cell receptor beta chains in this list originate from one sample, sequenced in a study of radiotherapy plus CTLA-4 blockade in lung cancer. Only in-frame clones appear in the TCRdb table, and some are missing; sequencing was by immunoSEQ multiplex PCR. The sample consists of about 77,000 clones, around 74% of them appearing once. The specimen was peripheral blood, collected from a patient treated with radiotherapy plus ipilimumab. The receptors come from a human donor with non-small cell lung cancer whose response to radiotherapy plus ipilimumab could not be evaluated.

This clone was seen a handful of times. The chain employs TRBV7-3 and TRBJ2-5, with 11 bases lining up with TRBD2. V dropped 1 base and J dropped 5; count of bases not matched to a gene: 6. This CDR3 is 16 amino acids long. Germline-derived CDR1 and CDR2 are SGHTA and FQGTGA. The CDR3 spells CASSLMPSGGSETQYF. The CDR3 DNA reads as TGTGCCAGCAGCTTAATGCCTAGCGGGGGGTCGGAGACCCAGTACTTC.

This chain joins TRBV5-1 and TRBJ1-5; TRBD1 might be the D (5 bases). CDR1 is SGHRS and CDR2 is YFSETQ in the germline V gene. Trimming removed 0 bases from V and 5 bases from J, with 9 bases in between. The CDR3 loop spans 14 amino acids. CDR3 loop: CASSLEGADQPQHF. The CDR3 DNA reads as TGCGCCAGCAGCTTGGAAGGGGCCGATCAGCCCCAGCATTTT. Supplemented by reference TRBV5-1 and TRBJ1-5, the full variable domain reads KAGVTQTPRYLIKTRGQQVTLSCSPISGHRSVSWYQQTPGQGLQFLFEYFSETQRNKGNFPGRFSGRQFSNSRSEMNVSTLELGDSALYLCASSLEGADQPQHFGDGTRLSIL.

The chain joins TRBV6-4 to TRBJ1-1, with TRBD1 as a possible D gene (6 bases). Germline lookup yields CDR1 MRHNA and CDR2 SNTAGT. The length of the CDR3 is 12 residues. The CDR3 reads CADGGASTEAFF. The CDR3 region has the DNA TGTGCGGACGGGGGGGCGTCCACTGAAGCTTTCTTT.

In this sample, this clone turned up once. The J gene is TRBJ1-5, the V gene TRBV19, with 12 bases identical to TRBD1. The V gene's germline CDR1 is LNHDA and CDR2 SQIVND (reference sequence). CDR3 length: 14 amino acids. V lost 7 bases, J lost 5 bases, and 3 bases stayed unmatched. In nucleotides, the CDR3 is TGTGCCAGTATTGGGACAGGGGGCCATCAGCCCCAGCATTTT. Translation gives CASIGTGGHQPQHF.

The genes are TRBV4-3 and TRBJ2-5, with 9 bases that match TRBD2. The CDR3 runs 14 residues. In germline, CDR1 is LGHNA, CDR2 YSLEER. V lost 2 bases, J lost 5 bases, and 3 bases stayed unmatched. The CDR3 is CASSQRGGAETQYF. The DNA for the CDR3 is TGCGCCAGCAGCCAACGCGGGGGGGCGGAGACCCAGTACTTC.

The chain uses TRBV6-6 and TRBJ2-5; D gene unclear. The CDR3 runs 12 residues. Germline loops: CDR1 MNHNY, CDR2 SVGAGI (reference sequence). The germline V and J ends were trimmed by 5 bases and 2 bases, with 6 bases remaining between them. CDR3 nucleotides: TGTGCCAGCAGTCCTATACAAGAGACCCAGTACTTC. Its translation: CASSPIQETQYF.

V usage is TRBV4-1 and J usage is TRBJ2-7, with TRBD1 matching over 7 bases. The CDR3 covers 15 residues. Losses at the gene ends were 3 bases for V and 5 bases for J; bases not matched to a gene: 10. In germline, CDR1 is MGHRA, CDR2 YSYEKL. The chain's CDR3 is CASSHVPKGADEQYF. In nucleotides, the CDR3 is TGCGCCAGCAGCCATGTGCCGAAGGGGGCTGACGAGCAGTACTTC.

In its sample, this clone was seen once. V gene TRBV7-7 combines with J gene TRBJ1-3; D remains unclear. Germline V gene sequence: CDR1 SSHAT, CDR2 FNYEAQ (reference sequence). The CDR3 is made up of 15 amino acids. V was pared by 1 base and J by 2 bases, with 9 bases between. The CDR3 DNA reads TGTGCCAGCAGCTTAGGCCTCCAGGCTGGAAACACCATATATTTT. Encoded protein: CASSLGLQAGNTIYF. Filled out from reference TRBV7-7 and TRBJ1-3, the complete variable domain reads GAGVSQSPRYKVTKRGQDVTLRCDPISSHATLYWYQQALGQGPEFLTYFNYEAQPDKSGLPSDRFSAERPEGSISTLTIQRTEQRDSAMYRCASSLGLQAGNTIYFGEGSWLTVV.

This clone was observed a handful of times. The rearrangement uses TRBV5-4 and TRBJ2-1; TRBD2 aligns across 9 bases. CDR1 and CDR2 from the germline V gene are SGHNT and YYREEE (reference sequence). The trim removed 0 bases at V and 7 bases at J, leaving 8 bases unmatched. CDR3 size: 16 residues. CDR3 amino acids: CASSLGDWRGGNEQFF. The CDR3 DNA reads TGTGCCAGCAGCTTGGGGGACTGGCGGGGGGGTAATGAGCAGTTCTTC.

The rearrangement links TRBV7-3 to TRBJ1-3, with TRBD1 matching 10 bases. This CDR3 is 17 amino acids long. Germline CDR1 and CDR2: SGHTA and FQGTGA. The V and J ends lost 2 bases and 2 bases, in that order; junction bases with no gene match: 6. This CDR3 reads CASSLYGGTGAGNTIYF. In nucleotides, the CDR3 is TGTGCCAGCAGCTTATATGGCGGGACAGGGGCTGGAAACACCATATATTTT.

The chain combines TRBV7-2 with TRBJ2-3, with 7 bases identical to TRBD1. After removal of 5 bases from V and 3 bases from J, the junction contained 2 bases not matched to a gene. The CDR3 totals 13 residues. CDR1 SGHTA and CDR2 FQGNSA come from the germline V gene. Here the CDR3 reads CASSKGQTDTQYF. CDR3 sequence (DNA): TGTGCCAGCAGCAAGGGACAGACAGATACGCAGTATTTT.

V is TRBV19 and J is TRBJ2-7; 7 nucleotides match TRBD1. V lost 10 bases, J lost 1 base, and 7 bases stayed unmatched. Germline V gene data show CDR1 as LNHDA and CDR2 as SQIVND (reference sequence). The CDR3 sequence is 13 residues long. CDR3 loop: CATKDRVSYEQYF. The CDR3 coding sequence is TGTGCCACCAAAGACAGGGTTTCCTACGAGCAGTACTTC.

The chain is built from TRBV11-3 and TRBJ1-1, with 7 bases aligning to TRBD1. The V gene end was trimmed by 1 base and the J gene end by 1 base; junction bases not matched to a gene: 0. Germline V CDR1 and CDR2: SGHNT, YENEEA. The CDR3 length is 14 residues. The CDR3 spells CASSLGQGNTEAFF. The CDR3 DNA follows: TGTGCCAGCAGCTTAGGACAGGGGAACACTGAAGCTTTCTTT.

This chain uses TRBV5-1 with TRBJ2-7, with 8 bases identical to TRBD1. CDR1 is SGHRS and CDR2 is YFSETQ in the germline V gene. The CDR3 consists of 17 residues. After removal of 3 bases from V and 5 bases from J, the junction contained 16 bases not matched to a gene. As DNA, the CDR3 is TGCGCCAGCAGCTCGGAACCGCTTCAGGGGGCCCAGGACGAGCAGTACTTC. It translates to CASSSEPLQGAQDEQYF.

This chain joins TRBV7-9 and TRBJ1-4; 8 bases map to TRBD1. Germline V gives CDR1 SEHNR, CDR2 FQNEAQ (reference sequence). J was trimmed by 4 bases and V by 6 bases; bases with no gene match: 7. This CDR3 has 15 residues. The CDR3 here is CASRSWTGLNEKLFF. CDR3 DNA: TGTGCCAGCAGATCCTGGACAGGGCTTAATGAAAAACTGTTTTTT.

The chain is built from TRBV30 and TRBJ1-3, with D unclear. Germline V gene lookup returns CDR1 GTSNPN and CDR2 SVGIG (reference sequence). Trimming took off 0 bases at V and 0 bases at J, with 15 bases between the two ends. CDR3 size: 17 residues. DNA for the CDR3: TGTGCCTGGAGTGTAGGCGAGGGAGGAGGCTCTGGAAACACCATATATTTT. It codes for CAWSVGEGGGSGNTIYF.

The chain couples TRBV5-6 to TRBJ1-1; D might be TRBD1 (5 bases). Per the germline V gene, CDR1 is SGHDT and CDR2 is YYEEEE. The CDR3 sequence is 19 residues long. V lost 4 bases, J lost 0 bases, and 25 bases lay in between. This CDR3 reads CASSRGVVGGGLVNTEAFF. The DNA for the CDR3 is TGTGCCAGCAGCCGTGGAGTTGTGGGGGGTGGGCTCGTGAACACTGAAGCTTTCTTT.

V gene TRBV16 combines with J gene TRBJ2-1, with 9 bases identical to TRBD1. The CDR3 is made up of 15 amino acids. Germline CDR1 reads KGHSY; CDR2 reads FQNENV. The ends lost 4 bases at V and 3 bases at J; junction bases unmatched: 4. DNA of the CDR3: TGTGCCAGCAGCCCCACAGGGGGCGGCTACAATGAGCAGTTCTTC. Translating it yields CASSPTGGGYNEQFF.

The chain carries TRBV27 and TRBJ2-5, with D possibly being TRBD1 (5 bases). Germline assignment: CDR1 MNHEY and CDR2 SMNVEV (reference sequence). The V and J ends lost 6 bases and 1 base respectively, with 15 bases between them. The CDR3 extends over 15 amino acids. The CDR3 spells CASSRSWGFQETQYF. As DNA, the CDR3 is TGTGCCAGCAGCAGATCATGGGGCTTCCAAGAGACCCAGTACTTC.

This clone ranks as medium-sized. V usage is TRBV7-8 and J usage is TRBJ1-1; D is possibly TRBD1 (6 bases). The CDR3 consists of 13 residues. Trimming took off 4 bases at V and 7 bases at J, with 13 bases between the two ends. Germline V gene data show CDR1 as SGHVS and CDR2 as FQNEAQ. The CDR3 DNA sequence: TGTGCCAGCAGCTACAGGGCATCAAATGAAGCTTTCTTT. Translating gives CASSYRASNEAFF.

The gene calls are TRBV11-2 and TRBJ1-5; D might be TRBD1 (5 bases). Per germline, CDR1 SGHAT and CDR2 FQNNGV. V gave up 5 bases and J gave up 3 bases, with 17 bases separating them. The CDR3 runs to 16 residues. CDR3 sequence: CASSGGIGLDNQPQHF. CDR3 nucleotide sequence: TGTGCCAGCAGCGGGGGGATAGGTCTTGACAATCAGCCCCAGCATTTT.

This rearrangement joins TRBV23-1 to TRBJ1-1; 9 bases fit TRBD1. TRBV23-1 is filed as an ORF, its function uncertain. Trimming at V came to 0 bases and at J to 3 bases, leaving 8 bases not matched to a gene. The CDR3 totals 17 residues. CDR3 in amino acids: CASSQSRQGGGYTEAFF. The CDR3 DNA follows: TGCGCCAGCAGTCAATCGCGACAGGGGGGTGGGTACACTGAAGCTTTCTTT.

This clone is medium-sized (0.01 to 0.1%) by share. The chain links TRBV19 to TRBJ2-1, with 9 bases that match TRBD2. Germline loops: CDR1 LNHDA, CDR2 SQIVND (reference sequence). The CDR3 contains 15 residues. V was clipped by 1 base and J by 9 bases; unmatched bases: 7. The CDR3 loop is CASSIAVASGVEQFF. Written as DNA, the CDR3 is TGTGCCAGTAGTATAGCGGTGGCTAGCGGGGTTGAGCAGTTCTTC. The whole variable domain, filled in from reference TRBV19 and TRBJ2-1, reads DGGITQSPKYLFRKEGQNVTLSCEQNLNHDAMYWYRQDPGQGLRLIYYSQIVNDFQKGDIAEGYSVSREKKESFPLTVTSAQKNPTAFYLCASSIAVASGVEQFFGPGTRLTVL.